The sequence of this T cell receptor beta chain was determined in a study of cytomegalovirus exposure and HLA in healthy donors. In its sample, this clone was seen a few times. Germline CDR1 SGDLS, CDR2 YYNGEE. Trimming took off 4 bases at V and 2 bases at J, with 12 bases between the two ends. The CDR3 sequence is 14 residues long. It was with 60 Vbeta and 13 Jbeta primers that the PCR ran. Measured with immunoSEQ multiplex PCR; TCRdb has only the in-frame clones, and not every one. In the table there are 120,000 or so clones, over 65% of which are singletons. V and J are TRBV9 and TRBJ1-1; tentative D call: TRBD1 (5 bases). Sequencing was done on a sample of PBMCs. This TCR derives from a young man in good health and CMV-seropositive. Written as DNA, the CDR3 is TGTGCCAGCAGCCCCCGACAGTTTAACACTGAAGCTTTCTTT. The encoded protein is CASSPRQFNTEAFF. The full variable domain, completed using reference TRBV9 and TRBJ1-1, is DSGVTQTPKHLITATGQRVTLRCSPRSGDLSVYWYQQSLDQGLQFLIQYYNGEERAKGNILERFSAQQFPDLHSELNLSSLELGDSALYFCASSPRQFNTEAFFGQGTRLTVV.